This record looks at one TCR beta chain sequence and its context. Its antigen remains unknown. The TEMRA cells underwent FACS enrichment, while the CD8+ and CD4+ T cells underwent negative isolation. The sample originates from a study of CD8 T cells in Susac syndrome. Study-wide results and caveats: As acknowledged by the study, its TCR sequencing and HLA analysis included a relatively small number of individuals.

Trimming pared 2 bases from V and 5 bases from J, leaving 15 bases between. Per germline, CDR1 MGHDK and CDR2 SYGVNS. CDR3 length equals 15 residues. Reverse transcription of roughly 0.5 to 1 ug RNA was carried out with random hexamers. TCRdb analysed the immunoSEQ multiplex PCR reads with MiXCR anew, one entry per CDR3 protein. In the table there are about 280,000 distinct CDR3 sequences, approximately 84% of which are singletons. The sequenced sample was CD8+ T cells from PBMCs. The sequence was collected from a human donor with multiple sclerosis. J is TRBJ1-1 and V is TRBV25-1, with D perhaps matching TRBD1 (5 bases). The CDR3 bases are TGTGCCAGCAGTGAACCTCGGGGGGGGAGGACTGAAGCTTTCTTT. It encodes CASSEPRGGRTEAFF.